This TCR beta chain was identified during a study of somatic mutations in cytotoxic T cells in rheumatoid arthritis. As to this clone: Its antigen remains unidentified.

Findings and caveats of the study: No multiple-comparison adjustment was applied to the slight TRBV07 underrepresentation in rheumatoid arthritis patients.

CDR3 length: 15 residues. CDR1 is SGHAT, CDR2 FQNNGV, per germline. Trimming removed 5 bases from V and 5 bases from J; junction bases left unmatched: 11. As processed by the authors: Matching between patient CD8+ clones larger than 1% and published virus-specific TCRB sequences was rare. Clones were read by immunoSEQ multiplex PCR, and TCRdb kept only the in-frame ones, dropping some. For V, J and clone size, that table is used; D and trimming come from the DNA. Among around 15,000 clones listed, approximately 80% were seen once. The sequence derives from an adult with rheumatoid arthritis. The chain uses TRBV11-2 and TRBJ2-5, with 7 bases fitting TRBD2. The material sequenced was CD8+ T cells sorted from blood. The CDR3 sequence is CASSVTSAGSETQYF. The CDR3 coding sequence is TGTGCCAGCAGCGTAACTAGCGCAGGGTCCGAGACCCAGTACTTC. The whole variable domain, filled in from reference TRBV11-2 and TRBJ2-5, reads EAGVAQSPRYKIIEKRQSVAFWCNPISGHATLYWYQQILGQGPKLLIQFQNNGVVDDSQLPKDRFSAERLKGVDSTLKIQPAKLEDSAVYLCASSVTSAGSETQYFGPGTRLLVL.